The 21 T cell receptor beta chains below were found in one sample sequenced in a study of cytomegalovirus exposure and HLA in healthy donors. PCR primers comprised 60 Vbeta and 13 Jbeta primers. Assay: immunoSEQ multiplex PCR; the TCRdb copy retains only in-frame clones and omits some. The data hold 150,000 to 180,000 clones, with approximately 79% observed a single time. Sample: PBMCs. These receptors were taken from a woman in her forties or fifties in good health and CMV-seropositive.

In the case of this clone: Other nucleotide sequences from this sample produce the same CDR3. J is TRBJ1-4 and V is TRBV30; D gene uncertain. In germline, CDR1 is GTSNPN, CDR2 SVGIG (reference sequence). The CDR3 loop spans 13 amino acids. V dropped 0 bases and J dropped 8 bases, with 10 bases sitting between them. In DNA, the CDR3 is TGTGCCTGGAGTGTATCGGGCGGGGAAAAACTGTTTTTT. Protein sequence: CAWSVSGGEKLFF.

CDR3 sequence (DNA): TGTGCCAGCTCACCGCCGACAGGGCCGTACAATGAGCAGTTCTTC. It specifies CASSPPTGPYNEQFF. The V and J genes are TRBV18 and TRBJ2-1, with TRBD1 matching over 7 bases. The CDR3 spans 15 residues. J gave up 4 bases and V 3 bases, and 6 bases lay outside the gene matches. The germline V gene encodes CDR1 KGHSH and CDR2 LQKENI.

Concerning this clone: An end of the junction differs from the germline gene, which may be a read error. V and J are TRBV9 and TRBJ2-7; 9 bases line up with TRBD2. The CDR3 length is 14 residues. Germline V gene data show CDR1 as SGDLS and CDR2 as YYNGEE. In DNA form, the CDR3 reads TGTGCCAGCAGCGTCACTAGCGGGCCTTACGTGGGGAACTTC. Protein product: CASSVTSGPYVGNF.

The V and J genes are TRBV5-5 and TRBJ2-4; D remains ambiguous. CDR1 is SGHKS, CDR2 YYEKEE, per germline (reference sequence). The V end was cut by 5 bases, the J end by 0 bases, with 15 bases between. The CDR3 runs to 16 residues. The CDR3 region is CASRRQESLAKNIQYF. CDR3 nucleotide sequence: TGTGCCAGCAGACGACAAGAGAGTCTAGCCAAAAACATTCAGTACTTC.

In DNA, the CDR3 is TGTGCCAGCAGCGTAGCCAGGGGCGCGGTTAATTCACCCCTCCACTTT. Translating gives CASSVARGAVNSPLHF. This chain links TRBV9 with TRBJ1-6; possible D gene TRBD1, 6 bases. CDR1 and CDR2 from the germline V gene are SGDLS and YYNGEE. The CDR3 consists of 16 residues. Trimming stripped 0 bases from V and 6 bases from J, with 13 bases between.

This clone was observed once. CDR3 in DNA: TGCGCCAGCGGGAATGACAGGGTGGCCGGGGAGCTGTTTTTT. Its translation: CASGNDRVAGELFF. The gene calls are TRBV10-2 and TRBJ2-2, with 7 bases identical to TRBD1. The CDR3 consists of 14 residues. The trim removed 8 bases at V and 6 bases at J, leaving 9 bases unmatched. Germline loops: CDR1 WSHSY, CDR2 SAAADI.

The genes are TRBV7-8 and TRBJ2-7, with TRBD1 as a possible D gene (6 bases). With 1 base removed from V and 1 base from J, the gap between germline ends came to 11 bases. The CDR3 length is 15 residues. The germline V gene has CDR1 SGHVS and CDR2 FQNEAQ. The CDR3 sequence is CASSLVRGASYEQYF. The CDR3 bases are TGTGCCAGCAGCTTAGTCAGGGGAGCTTCCTACGAGCAGTACTTC.

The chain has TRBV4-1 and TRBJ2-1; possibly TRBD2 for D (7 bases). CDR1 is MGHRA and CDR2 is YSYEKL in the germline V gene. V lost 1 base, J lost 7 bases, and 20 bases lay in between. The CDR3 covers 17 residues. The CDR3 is CASSQGNGGRGSNEQFF. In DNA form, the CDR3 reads TGCGCCAGCAGCCAAGGAAACGGGGGGCGCGGGTCGAATGAGCAGTTCTTC.

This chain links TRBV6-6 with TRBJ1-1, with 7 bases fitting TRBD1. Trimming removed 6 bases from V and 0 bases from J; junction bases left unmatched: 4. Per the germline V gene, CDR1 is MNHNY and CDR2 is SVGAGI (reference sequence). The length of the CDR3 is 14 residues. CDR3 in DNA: TGTGCCAGCAGCCGGGACAGCATGAACACTGAAGCTTTCTTT. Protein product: CASSRDSMNTEAFF.

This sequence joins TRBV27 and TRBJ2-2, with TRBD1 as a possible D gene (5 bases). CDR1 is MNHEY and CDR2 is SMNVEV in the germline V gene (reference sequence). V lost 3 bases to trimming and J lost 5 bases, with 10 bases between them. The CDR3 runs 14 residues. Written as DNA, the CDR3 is TGTGCCAGCAGTTTCGTAGCAGGGACCGGGGAGCTGTTTTTT. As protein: CASSFVAGTGELFF.

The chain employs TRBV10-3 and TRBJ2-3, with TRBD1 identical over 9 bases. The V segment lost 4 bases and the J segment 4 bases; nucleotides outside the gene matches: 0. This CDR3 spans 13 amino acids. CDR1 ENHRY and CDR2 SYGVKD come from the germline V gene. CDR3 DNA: TGTGCCATCAGTGGACAGGGGGCAGATACGCAGTATTTT. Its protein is CAISGQGADTQYF.

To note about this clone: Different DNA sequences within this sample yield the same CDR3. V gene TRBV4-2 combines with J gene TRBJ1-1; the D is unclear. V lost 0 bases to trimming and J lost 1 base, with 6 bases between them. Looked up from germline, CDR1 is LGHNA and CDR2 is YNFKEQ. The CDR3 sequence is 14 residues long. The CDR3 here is CASSQEEGNTEAFF. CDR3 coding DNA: TGTGCCAGCAGCCAAGAGGAGGGGAACACTGAAGCTTTCTTT.

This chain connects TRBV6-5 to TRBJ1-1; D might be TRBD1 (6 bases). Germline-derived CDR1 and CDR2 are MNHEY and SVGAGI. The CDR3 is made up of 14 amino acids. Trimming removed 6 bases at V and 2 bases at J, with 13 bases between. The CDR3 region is CASRQDRKNTEAFF. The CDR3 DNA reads TGTGCCAGCAGACAAGACAGGAAAAACACTGAAGCTTTCTTT.

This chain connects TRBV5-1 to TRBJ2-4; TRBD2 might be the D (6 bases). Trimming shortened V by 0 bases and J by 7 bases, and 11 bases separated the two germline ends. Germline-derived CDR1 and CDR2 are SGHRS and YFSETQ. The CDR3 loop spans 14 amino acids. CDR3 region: CASSLEEGSNIQYF. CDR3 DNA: TGCGCCAGCAGCTTGGAGGAGGGAAGTAACATTCAGTACTTC.

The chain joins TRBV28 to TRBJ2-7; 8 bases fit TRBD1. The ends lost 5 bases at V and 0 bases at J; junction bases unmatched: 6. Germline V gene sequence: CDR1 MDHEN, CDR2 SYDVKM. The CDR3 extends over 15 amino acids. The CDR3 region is CASSPRDRSSYEQYF. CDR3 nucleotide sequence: TGTGCCAGCAGTCCCCGGGACAGGAGCTCCTACGAGCAGTACTTC.

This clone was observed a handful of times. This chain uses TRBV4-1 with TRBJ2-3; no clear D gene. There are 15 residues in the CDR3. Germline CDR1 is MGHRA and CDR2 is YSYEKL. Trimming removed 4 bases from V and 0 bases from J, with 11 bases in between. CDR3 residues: CASSPSWASTDTQYF. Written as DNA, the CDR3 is TGCGCCAGCAGCCCCTCATGGGCTAGCACAGATACGCAGTATTTT.

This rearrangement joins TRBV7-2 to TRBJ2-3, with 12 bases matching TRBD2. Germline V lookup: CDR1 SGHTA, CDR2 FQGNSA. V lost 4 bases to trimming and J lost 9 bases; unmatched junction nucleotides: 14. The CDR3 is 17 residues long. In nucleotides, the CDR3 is TGTGCCAGCAGCTACCGTCCCACTAGCGGGGGGCAAAAGACGCAGTATTTT. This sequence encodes CASSYRPTSGGQKTQYF.

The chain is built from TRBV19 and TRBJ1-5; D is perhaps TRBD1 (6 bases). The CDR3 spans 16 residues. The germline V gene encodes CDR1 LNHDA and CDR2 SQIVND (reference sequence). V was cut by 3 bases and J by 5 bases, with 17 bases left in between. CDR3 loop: CASSILGMGQDQPQHF. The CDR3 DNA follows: TGTGCCAGTAGTATCCTGGGTATGGGACAAGATCAGCCCCAGCATTTT.

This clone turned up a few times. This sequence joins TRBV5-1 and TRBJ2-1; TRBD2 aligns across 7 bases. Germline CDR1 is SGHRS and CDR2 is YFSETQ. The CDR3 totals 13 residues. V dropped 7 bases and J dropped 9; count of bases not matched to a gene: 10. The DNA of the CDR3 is TGCGCCAGCGCGGCGGGGGATTTCAGTGAGCAGTTCTTC. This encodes CASAAGDFSEQFF.

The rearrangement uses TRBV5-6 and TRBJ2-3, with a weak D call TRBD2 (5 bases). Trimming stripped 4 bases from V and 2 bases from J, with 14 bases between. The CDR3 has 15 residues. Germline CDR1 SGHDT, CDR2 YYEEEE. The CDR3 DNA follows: TGTGCCAGCAGCATCTGGAGCGGCTACACAGATACGCAGTATTTT. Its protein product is CASSIWSGYTDTQYF.

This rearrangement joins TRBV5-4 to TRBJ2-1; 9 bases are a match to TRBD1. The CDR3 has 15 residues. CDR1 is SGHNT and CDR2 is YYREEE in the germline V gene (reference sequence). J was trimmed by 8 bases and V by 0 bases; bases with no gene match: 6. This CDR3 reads CASSLAGTGRDEQFF. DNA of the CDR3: TGTGCCAGCAGCTTGGCGGGGACAGGGAGGGATGAGCAGTTCTTC.